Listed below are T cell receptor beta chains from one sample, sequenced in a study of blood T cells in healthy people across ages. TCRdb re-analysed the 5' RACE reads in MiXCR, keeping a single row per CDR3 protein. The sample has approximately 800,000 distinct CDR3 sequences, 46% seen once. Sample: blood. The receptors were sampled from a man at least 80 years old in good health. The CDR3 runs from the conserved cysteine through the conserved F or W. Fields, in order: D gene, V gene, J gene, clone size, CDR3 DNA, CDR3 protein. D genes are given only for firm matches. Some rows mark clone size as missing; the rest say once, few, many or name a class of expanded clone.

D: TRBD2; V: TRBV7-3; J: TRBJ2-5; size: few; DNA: TGTGCCACTAAACCTAGCGGGAGGGAAGGTGAGCAGTACTTC; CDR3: CATKPSGREGEQYF
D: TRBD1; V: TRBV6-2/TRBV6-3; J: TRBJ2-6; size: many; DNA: TGTGCCAGCAGTTACTCGACCGGGACAGGGATCTCTGGGGCCAACGTCCTGACTTTC; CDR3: CASSYSTGTGISGANVLTF
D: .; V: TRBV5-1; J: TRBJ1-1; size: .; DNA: TGCGCCAGCAGCTTTAATTTGGGGAACACTGAAGCTTTCTTT; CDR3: CASSFNLGNTEAFF
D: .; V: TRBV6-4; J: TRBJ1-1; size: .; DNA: TGTGCCAGCAGTCGGGCCTCGAACACTGAAGCTTTCTTT; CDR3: CASSRASNTEAFF
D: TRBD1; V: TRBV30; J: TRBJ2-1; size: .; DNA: TGTGCCTGGGACAGGGGGGCCAATGAGCAGTTCTTC; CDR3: CAWDRGANEQFF
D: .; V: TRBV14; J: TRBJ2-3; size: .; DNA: TGTGCCAGCAGCCAACAGGCACTAGTGGCCACAGATACGCAGTATTTT; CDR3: CASSQQALVATDTQYF
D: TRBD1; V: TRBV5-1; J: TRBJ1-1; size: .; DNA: TGCGCCAGCAGCTTTACAGGGGCTGAAGCTTTCTTT; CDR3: CASSFTGAEAFF
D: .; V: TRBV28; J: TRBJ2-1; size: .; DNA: TGTGCCAGCAGCCAGACCCGGGGAGAGCAGTTCTTC; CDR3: CASSQTRGEQFF
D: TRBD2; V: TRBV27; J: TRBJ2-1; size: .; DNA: TGTGCCAGCAGTTTAATTCGAGGAGCGGGATATCACAATGAGCAGTTCTTC; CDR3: CASSLIRGAGYHNEQFF
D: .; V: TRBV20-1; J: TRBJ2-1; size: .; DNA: TGCAGTGCTAGACCACCTCCCAGGGCAACGAATGACAATGAGCAGTTCTTC; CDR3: CSARPPPRATNDNEQFF
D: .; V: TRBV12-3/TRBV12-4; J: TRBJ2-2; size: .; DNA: TGTGCCAGCAGCCCCTACGGTGCCACCGGGGAGCTGTTTTTT; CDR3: CASSPYGATGELFF
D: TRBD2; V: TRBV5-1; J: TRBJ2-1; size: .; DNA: TGCGCTAGCAGCCAGGGACTAGCGCTGAATGAGCAGTTCTTC; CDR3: CASSQGLALNEQFF
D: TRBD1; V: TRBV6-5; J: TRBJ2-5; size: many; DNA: TGTGCCAGCAGTTACGCCGGGACAGGGGACGAGACCCAGTACTTC; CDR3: CASSYAGTGDETQYF
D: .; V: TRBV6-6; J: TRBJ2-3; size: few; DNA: TGTGCCAGCGTCCCCAAGGGGTTGGATACGCAGTATTTT; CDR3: CASVPKGLDTQYF
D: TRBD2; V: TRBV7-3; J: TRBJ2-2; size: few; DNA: TGTGCCAGCAGCTTTGGGACTAGCGGGAGAATGAACACCGGGGAGCTGTTTTTT; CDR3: CASSFGTSGRMNTGELFF
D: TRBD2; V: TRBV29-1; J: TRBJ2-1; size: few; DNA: TGCAGCGGAGGAACCTCGGGACTAGCGGGAGGCAATGAGCAGTTCTTC; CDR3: CSGGTSGLAGGNEQFF
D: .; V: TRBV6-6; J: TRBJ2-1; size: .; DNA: TGTGCCAGCAGTTACCCCCTGGGTCCAGACTACAATGAGCAGTTCTTC; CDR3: CASSYPLGPDYNEQFF
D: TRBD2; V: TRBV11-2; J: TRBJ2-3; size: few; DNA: TGTGCCAGCAGCTCACTAGCGGCTAGCACAGATACGCAGTATTTT; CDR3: CASSSLAASTDTQYF
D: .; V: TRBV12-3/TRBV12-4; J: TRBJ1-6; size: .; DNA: TGTGCCAGCAGTTTACGACAACTAAATTCACCCCTCCACTTT; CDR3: CASSLRQLNSPLHF
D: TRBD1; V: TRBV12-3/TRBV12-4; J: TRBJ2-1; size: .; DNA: TGTGCCAGCAGTTTAAGTGACAGGGAAGAGGGGACCCAGTTCTTC; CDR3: CASSLSDREEGTQFF
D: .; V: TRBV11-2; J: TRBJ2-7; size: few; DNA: TGTGCCAGCAGCTTATATCGGTTCTACGAGCAGTACTTC; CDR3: CASSLYRFYEQYF
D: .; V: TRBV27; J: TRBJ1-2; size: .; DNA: TGTGCCAGCAGTCCCGGGGGTAGACAGGCCTATGGCTACACCTTC; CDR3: CASSPGGRQAYGYTF
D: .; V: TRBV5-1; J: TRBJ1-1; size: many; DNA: TGTGCCAGCAGCTTAGGAGACACTGAAGCTTTCTTT; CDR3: CASSLGDTEAFF
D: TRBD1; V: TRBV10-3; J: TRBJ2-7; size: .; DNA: TGTGCCATCACTCCGGACAGGGGGCTTCGGGACGAGCAGTACTTC; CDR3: CAITPDRGLRDEQYF
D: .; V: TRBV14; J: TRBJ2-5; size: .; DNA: TGTGCCAGCAGCCAAGGTCGAGGCAGTCCGCAAGAGACCCAGTACTTC; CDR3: CASSQGRGSPQETQYF
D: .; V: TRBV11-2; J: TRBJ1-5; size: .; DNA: TGTGCCAGCAGCTTAGAAGGGGGTATGGGTCAGCCCCAGCATTTT; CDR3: CASSLEGGMGQPQHF
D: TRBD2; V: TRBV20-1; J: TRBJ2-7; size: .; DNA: TGCAGTGCTAGGACCGTGTCGGGAGGGCCGTCGGGTGAGCAGTACTTC; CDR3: CSARTVSGGPSGEQYF
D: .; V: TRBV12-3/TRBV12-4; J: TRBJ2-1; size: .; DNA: TGTGCCAGCAGCCACGGAGGGTCGAATGAGCAGTTCTTC; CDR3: CASSHGGSNEQFF
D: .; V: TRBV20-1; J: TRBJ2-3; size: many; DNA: TGCAGTGCCCACGGGGCTGGAGATACGCAGTATTTT; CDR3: CSAHGAGDTQYF
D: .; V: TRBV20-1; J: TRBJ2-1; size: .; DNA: TGCAGTGCCTTTACTAGCAATGAGCAGTTCTTC; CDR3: CSAFTSNEQFF
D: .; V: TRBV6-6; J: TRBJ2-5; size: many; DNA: TGTGCCAGCAGAGGGAGAGAGACCCAGTACTTC; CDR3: CASRGRETQYF
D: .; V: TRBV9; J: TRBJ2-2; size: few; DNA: TGTGCCAGCAGCCGCTCTGTGCCCGGGGAGCTGTTTTTT; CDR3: CASSRSVPGELFF
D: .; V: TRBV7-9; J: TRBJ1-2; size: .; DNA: TGTGCCAGCAGCTTAGCCACGACAGGCTATGGCTACACCTTC; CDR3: CASSLATTGYGYTF
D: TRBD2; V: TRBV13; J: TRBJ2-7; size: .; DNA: TGTGCCAGCAGCTTTTTTAGAGTCCCGGGACTAGCGGGAGGGCCTTATGAGCAGTACTTC; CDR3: CASSFFRVPGLAGGPYEQYF
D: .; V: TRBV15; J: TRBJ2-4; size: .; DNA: TGTGCCACCAGCATAAATACCGGGAGAGGTGGCAAAAACATTCAGTACTTC; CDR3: CATSINTGRGGKNIQYF
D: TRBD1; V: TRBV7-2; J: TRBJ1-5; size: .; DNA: TGTGCCAGCAGCCGGACAGGGACAGGGAATCAGCCCCAGCATTTT; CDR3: CASSRTGTGNQPQHF
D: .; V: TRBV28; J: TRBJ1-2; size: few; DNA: TGTGCCAGCAGTTTAGTCTCCTTGGCGGGCTACACCTTC; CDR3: CASSLVSLAGYTF
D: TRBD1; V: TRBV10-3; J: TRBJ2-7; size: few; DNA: TGTGCCATCAGCCGGGACAGGAGCATCTCCTACGAGCAGTACTTC; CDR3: CAISRDRSISYEQYF
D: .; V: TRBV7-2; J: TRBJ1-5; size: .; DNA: TGTGCCAGCAGCTCCACAGGGATTGCCAATCAGCCCCAGCATTTT; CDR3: CASSSTGIANQPQHF
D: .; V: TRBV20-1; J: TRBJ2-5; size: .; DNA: TGCAGTGCTAGGGCAGCTCAAGAGACCCAGTACTTT; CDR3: CSARAAQETQYF
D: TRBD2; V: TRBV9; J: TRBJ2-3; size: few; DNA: TGTGCCAGCAGCGTATTAACCCAGCGGGAGGTGTCAGATACGCAGTATTTT; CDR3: CASSVLTQREVSDTQYF
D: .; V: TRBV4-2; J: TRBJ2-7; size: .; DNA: TGTGCCAGCAGCCAAGAATGGTACCCGGAATCCTACGAGCAGTACTTC; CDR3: CASSQEWYPESYEQYF
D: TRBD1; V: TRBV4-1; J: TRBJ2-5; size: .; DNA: TGCGCCAGCAGCCAACCCGGGACAGGGTCCTCGGGGACCCAGTACTTC; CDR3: CASSQPGTGSSGTQYF
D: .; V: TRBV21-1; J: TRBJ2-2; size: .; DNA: TGTGCCAGCAGCAAAGGTTCGAGGTCCGGGGAGCTGTTTTTT; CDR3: CASSKGSRSGELFF
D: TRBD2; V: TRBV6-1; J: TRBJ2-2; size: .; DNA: TGTGCCAGCAGTGAAAGTGTTTGGACTAGCACCGGGGAGCTGTTTTTT; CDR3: CASSESVWTSTGELFF
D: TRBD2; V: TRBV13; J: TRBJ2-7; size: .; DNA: TGTGCCAGCAGTCAACTCGGGAGGGGAGAGCAGTACTTC; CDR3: CASSQLGRGEQYF
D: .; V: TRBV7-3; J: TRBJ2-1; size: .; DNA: TGTGCCAGCAGCCGTCGGGGCACGGTTACCTACAATGAGCAGTTCTTC; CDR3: CASSRRGTVTYNEQFF